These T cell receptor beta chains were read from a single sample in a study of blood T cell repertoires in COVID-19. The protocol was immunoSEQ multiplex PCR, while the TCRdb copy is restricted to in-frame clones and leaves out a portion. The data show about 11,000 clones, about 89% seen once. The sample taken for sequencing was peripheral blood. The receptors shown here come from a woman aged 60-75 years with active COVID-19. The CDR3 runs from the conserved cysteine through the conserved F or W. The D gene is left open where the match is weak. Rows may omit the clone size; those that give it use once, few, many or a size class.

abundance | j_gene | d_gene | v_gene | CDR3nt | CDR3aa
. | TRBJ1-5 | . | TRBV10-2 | TGCGCCAGCAGCCCGGGACAACATCAGCCCCAGCATTTT | CASSPGQHQPQHF
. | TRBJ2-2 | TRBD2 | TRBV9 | TGTGCCAGCAGCGTCCTCGGGGGGGACACCGGGGAGCTGTTTTTT | CASSVLGGDTGELFF
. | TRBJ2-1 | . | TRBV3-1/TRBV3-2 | TGTGCCAGCAGCCAAGCCGGCGGAGCTTCCAATGAGCAGTTCTTC | CASSQAGGASNEQFF
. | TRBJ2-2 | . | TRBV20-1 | TGCAGTGCTGGAGACCGGGGGGAGCTGTTTTTT | CSAGDRGELFF
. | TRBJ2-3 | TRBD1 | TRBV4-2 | TGTGCCAGCAGCCAATTGACAGGGCCCACAGATACGCAGTATTTT | CASSQLTGPTDTQYF
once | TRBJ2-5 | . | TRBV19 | TGTGCCAGTAGTATAGGGCGCGGAGAGACCCAGTACTTC | CASSIGRGETQYF
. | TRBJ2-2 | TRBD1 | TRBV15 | TGTGCCACCAGCAGAGGGGACAGGGGGAACACCGGGGAGCTGTTTTTT | CATSRGDRGNTGELFF
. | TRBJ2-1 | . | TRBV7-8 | TGTGCCAGCAGCCCGCGAAGAGGGCCTTACAATGAGCAGTTCTTC | CASSPRRGPYNEQFF
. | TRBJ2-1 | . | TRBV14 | TGTGCCAGTCACCCTGGGGGGACCACAACCCTCAATGAGCAGTTCTTC | CASHPGGTTTLNEQFF
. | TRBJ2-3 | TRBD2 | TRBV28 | TGTGCCAGCAGTAAGATGCGGGGGGGCACAGATACGCAGTATTTT | CASSKMRGGTDTQYF
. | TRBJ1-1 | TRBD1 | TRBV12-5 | TGTGCTAGTGGGCGGGGTTCAGGGGGCGTGTTGGGGGACACTGAAGCTTTCTTT | CASGRGSGGVLGDTEAFF
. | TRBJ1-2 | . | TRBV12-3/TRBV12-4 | TGTGCCAGCAGAGCTGACAGCCCCTATGGCTACACCTTC | CASRADSPYGYTF
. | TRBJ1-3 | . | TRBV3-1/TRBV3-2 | TGTGCCAGCAGTAACGGAGTTGGTACCTCTGGAAACACCATATATTTT | CASSNGVGTSGNTIYF
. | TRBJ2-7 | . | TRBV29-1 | TGCAGCGTTGTGAGTCGGGAGCCAGCCTACGAGCAGTACTTC | CSVVSREPAYEQYF
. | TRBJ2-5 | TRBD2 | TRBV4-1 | TGCGCCAGCAGCCTTAGCGGGGGGGCCGTTGAGACCCAGTACTTC | CASSLSGGAVETQYF
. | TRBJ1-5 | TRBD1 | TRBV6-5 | TGTGCCAGCAACCAGGGGGTAGGGCAGCCCCAGCATTTT | CASNQGVGQPQHF
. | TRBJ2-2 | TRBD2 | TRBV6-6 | TGTGCCAGCAGTTACCCTAGCGGGGGGGGTCCCGGGGAGCTGTTTTTT | CASSYPSGGGPGELFF